The 9 T cell receptor beta chains below come from one sample, sequenced in a study of blood T cell repertoires in COVID-19. The table came from immunoSEQ multiplex PCR; TCRdb's copy has only in-frame clones and leaves some out. This table has approximately 260,000 clones, 65% to 80% appearing once. What was sequenced was peripheral blood. Every receptor here comes from a woman in her thirties or forties with active or convalescent COVID-19.

The chain links TRBV29-1 to TRBJ1-3; perhaps TRBD1 as D (6 bases). V shed 5 bases and J shed 1 base, with 9 bases lying between them. Germline lookup yields CDR1 SQVTM and CDR2 ANQGSEA. The CDR3 covers 13 residues. CDR3 sequence: CSVSRGSGNTIYF. Here the CDR3 DNA reads TGCAGCGTTAGCAGGGGATCTGGAAACACCATATATTTT.

This clone was counted a single time. The rearrangement uses TRBV7-9 and TRBJ1-1; 9 nucleotides match TRBD1. Germline V CDR1 and CDR2: SEHNR, FQNEAQ (reference sequence). The CDR3 extends over 16 amino acids. With V trimmed by 5 bases and J by 0 bases, 7 bases remained unmatched. This chain's CDR3 is CASSPQGDRVNTEAFF. The CDR3 DNA sequence: TGTGCCAGCAGCCCCCAGGGGGACAGGGTGAACACTGAAGCTTTCTTT.

This clone showed up just a few times. The V and J genes are TRBV4-2 and TRBJ2-7; the match to TRBD2 covers 10 bases. V shed 1 base and J 2 bases; nucleotides not matched to a gene: 5. The CDR3 contains 16 residues. Germline V lookup: CDR1 LGHNA, CDR2 YNFKEQ. The CDR3 DNA sequence: TGTGCCAGCAGCCAAGTTGGAGCGGGGGGGACCTACGAGCAGTACTTC. Translation: CASSQVGAGGTYEQYF.

V usage is TRBV29-1 and J usage is TRBJ1-2, with 10 bases matching TRBD1. The germline CDR1 and CDR2 sequences are SQVTM and ANQGSEA. The CDR3 is 13 residues long. The trim removed 8 bases at V and 3 bases at J, leaving 6 bases unmatched. CDR3 loop: CSLWGQGYYGYTF. CDR3 DNA sequence: TGCAGCCTATGGGGACAGGGGTACTATGGCTACACCTTC.

This chain links TRBV28 with TRBJ2-7; TRBD1 matches 9 bases. The CDR3 has 15 amino acids. Germline trimming cut 4 bases from V and 6 bases from J; bases unmatched to any gene: 10. The germline CDR1 and CDR2 sequences are MDHEN and SYDVKM. The CDR3 region has the DNA TGTGCCAGCAGTTCGGTTAACAGGGGGCCCCTCGAGCAGTACGTC. Amino acids: CASSSVNRGPLEQYV.

The rearrangement uses TRBV12-5 and TRBJ1-2; D unresolved. The CDR3 is made up of 16 amino acids. Trimming left V 2 bases short and J 5 bases short, with 18 bases between. CDR1 and CDR2 (germline): LGHNT, FRNRAP. DNA of the CDR3: TGTGCTAGTGGTTTGACCCCCTCGGGGTCCACTTATGGCTACACCTTC. As protein: CASGLTPSGSTYGYTF.

As to this clone: One junction end does not reproduce the germline sequence, and a read error may be involved. This chain links TRBV28 with TRBJ1-5; 7 bases fit TRBD1. Looked up from germline, CDR1 is MDHEN and CDR2 is SYDVKM. The CDR3 length is 14 residues. The CDR3 here is CASRVGQEDQAQHF. The CDR3 bases are TGTGCCAGCAGAGTTGGACAGGAGGATCAGGCCCAGCATTTT.

This chain links TRBV6-1 with TRBJ1-4, with TRBD1 identical over 7 bases. Germline V gives CDR1 MNHNS, CDR2 SASEGT. CDR3 length equals 16 residues. V was clipped by 2 bases and J by 1 base; unmatched bases: 4. The CDR3: CASSESTGVTNEKLFF. The CDR3 DNA follows: TGTGCCAGCAGTGAAAGTACAGGGGTAACTAATGAAAAACTGTTTTTT.

The chain uses TRBV16 and TRBJ2-5; D may be TRBD2 (6 bases). Deletions cut 3 bases from V and 5 bases from J, with 10 bases between. CDR3 length: 13 residues. CDR1 and CDR2 from the germline V gene are KGHSY and FQNENV. CDR3 amino acids: CASSQGGLETQYF. The CDR3 nucleotides are TGTGCCAGCAGCCAGGGGGGATTGGAGACCCAGTACTTC. Filled out from reference TRBV16 and TRBJ2-5, the complete variable domain reads GEEVAQTPKHLVRGEGQKAKLYCAPIKGHSYVFWYQQVLKNEFKFLISFQNENVFDETGMPKERFSAKCLPNSPCSLEIQATKLEDSAVYFCASSQGGLETQYFGPGTRLLVL.